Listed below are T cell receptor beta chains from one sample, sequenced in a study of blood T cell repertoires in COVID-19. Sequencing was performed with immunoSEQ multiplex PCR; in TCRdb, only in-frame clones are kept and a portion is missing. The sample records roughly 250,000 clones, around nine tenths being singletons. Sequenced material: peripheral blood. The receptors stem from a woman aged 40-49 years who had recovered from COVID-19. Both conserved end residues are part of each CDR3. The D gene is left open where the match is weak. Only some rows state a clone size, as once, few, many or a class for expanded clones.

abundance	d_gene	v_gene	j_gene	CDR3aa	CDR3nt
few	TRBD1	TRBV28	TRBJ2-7	CASSSTGTAPFYEQYF	TGTGCCAGCAGTTCCACCGGGACAGCCCCTTTCTACGAGCAGTACTTC
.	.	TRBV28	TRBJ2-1	CATHSVVSDNEQFF	TGTGCCACCCATAGCGTCGTCTCGGACAATGAGCAGTTCTTC
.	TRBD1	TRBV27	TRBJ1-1	CASSRTGGETEAFF	TGTGCCAGCAGCCGGACAGGGGGGGAGACTGAAGCTTTCTTT
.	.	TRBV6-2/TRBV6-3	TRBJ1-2	CASSPPDGRASYGYTF	TGTGCCAGCAGCCCCCCGGACGGGAGAGCCTCCTATGGCTACACCTTC
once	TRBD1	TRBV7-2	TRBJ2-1	CASSLGVGQGVFF	TGTGCCAGCAGCTTGGGGGTGGGACAGGGTGTATTCTTC
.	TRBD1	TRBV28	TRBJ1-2	CASRYPGQGHGYTF	TGTGCCAGCAGATATCCGGGACAGGGCCATGGCTACACCTTC
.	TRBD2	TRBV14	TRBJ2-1	CASSHVAGVYNEQFF	TGTGCCAGCAGCCATGTAGCGGGGGTCTACAATGAGCAGTTCTTC
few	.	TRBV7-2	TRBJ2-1	CASSLSPGVYNEQFF	TGTGCCAGCAGCTTATCCCCTGGAGTTTACAATGAGCAGTTCTTC
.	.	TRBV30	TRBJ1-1	CAWSVWQGWKNTEAFF	TGTGCCTGGAGTGTTTGGCAGGGGTGGAAGAACACTGAAGCTTTCTTT
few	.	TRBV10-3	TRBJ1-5	CAIGAPGDNQPQHF	TGTGCCATCGGGGCTCCGGGGGACAATCAGCCCCAGCATTTT
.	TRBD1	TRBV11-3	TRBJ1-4	CASSEDRVNEKLFF	TGTGCCAGCAGCGAGGACAGGGTTAATGAAAAACTGTTTTTT
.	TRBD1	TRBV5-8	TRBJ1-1	CASLKGSGTGNTEAFF	TGTGCCAGCTTAAAGGGGTCCGGGACAGGGAACACTGAAGCTTTCTTT
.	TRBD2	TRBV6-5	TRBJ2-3	CASSYLAGESTDTQYF	TGTGCCAGCAGTTACTTAGCGGGGGAAAGCACAGATACGCAGTATTTT
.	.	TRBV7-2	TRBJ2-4	CASSLAGGTTKNIQYF	TGTGCCAGCAGCTTAGCGGGGGGGACAACAAAAAACATTCAGTACTTC
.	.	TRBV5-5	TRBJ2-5	CASSSTGTPKRETQYF	TGTGCCAGCAGCTCCACCGGGACACCGAAGAGGGAGACCCAGTACTTC
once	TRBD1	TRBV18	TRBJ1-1	CASSRGQGTEAFF	TGTGCCAGCTCCCGCGGACAGGGCACTGAAGCTTTCTTT
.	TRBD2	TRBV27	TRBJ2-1	CASSPRPAGYNEQFF	TGTGCCAGCAGTCCCCGCCCAGCGGGATACAATGAGCAGTTCTTC
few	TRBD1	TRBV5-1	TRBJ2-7	CASSSGTGGGEQYF	TGCGCCAGCAGCTCCGGGACAGGGGGAGGAGAGCAGTACTTC
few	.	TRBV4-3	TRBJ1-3	CASSQEEGNTIYF	TGCGCCAGCAGCCAAGAAGAGGGAAACACCATATATTTT
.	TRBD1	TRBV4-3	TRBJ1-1	CASSPTDRDGTEAFF	TGCGCCAGCAGCCCAACGGACAGGGACGGCACTGAAGCTTTCTTT
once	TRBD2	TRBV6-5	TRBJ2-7	CASSYGGGTYEQYF	TGTGCCAGCAGTTACGGGGGGGGAACCTACGAGCAGTACTTC
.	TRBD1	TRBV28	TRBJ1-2	CASTPPGGSFYGYTF	TGTGCCAGCACCCCCCCAGGGGGTAGCTTCTATGGCTACACCTTC
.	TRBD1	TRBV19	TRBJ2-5	CASSSRTGGPQETQYF	TGTGCCAGTAGTTCTAGGACAGGGGGTCCTCAAGAGACCCAGTACTTC
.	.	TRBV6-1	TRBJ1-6	CASSDAHRNSPLHF	TGTGCCAGCAGTGACGCGCACAGAAATTCACCCCTCCACTTT
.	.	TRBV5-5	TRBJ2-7	CASSSPGQSYF	TGTGCCAGCAGCTCCCCCGGACAGTCGTACTTC
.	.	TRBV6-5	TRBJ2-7	CATGERYEQYF	TGTGCCACCGGAGAGCGGTACGAGCAGTACTTC